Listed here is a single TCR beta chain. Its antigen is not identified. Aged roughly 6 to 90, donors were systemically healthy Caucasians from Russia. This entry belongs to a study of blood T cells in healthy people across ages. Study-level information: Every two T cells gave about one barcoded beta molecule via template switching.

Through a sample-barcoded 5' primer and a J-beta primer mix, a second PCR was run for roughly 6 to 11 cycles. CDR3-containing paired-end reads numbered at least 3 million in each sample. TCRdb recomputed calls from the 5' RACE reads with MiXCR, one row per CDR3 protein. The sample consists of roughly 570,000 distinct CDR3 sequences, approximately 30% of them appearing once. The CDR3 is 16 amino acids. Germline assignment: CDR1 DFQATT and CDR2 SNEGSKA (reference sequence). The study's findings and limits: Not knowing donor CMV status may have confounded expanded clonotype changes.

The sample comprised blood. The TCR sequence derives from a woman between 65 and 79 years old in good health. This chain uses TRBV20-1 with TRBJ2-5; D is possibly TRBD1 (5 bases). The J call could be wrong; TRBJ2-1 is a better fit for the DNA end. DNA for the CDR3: TGCAGTGCTAGTCTTGGCCCCTATTTAGGGGTCAATGAGCAGTTCTTC. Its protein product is CSASLGPYLGVNEQFF.